This TCR beta chain was sequenced for a study of CD8 T cells in ankylosing spondylitis. Germline assignment: CDR1 DFQATT and CDR2 SNEGSKA (reference sequence). The CDR3 totals 13 residues. V shed 3 bases and J shed 0 bases, with 8 bases lying between them. Findings and limits, study-wide: Ankylosing spondylitis blood seemed to carry a telltale TCR beta motif made of roughly 8 highly homologous variants. Earlier work had already found some motif variants in reactive arthritis synovial fluid and blood.

This clonotype was seen many times. Its target is not known. TCRdb used MiXCR to reprocess the 5' RACE reads, holding one entry per CDR3 protein. The sample shows under 55,000 distinct CDR3 sequences, roughly 7.4% of them seen only once. Input material: blood, either unsorted or a sorted T cell fraction (not recorded which). This receptor was taken from a female donor with ankylosing spondylitis or in good health (not recorded which). The chain employs TRBV20-1 and TRBJ1-1; D gene unclear. This CDR3 reads CSASDTLNTEAFF. In DNA form, the CDR3 reads TGCAGTGCTAGTGATACTTTGAACACTGAAGCTTTCTTT.